A single sample gave rise to the 24 T cell receptor beta chains below, sequenced in a study of prognosis after radiotherapy for stage I lung cancer. Two-round multiplex PCR amplified TCR beta CDR3 from genomic DNA. Every TRBV and TRBJ gene had its own specific primer in first-round PCR. TCRdb itself ran the multiplex PCR reads through MiXCR, one entry per CDR3 protein. Among 15,000 or so distinct CDR3 sequences listed, around 30% were seen once. The sample consisted of PBMCs, taken before or after stereotactic body radiation therapy (not recorded which). All receptors derive from a donor older than 45 with non-small cell lung cancer.

At least ten counts were recorded for this clonotype. The chain couples TRBV20-1 to TRBJ2-1; D not certain. The V and J ends lost 3 bases and 6 bases respectively, with 6 bases between them. This CDR3 region has 11 residues. CDR1 DFQATT and CDR2 SNEGSKA come from the germline V gene (reference sequence). The CDR3 DNA reads TGCAGTGCTAGCTCGGGCAATGAGCAGTTCTTC. Translated, it gives CSASSGNEQFF.

There are many counts of this clonotype. V usage is TRBV4-3 and J usage is TRBJ1-5, with D unclear. The germline V gene has CDR1 LGHNA and CDR2 YSLEER. This CDR3 region has 13 residues. V was clipped by 0 bases and J by 7 bases, with 7 bases between them. The CDR3 DNA reads TGCGCCAGCAGCCAAGATGGTTTACAGCCCCAGCATTTT. Translated, it gives CASSQDGLQPQHF.

This clonotype appeared many times. The chain combines TRBV7-2 with TRBJ1-4; 7 bases line up with TRBD1. The length of the CDR3 is 13 residues. Germline values: CDR1 SGHTA, CDR2 FQGNSA. The V and J ends lost 5 bases and 10 bases, in that order; junction bases with no gene match: 7. CDR3 residues: CASSGQTGRKLFF. CDR3 coding DNA: TGTGCCAGCAGCGGTCAGACAGGGAGAAAACTGTTTTTT.

By share, this clonotype counts as medium-sized. In nucleotides, the CDR3 is TGTGCCAGCAGCCAGACCGATGGGACGACCGGGGAGCTGTTTTTT. It codes for CASSQTDGTTGELFF. The chain couples TRBV4-2 to TRBJ2-2; D might be TRBD1 or TRBD2, each matching 5 bases. V dropped 3 bases and J dropped 5 bases, with 13 bases sitting between them. This CDR3 contains 15 residues. Looked up from germline, CDR1 is LGHNA and CDR2 is YNFKEQ.

By share, this clonotype ranks as medium-sized (0.01 to 0.1%). The chain is built from TRBV6-1 and TRBJ2-5; the match to TRBD2 covers 7 bases. This CDR3 is built from 16 residues. Germline V gene lookup returns CDR1 MNHNS and CDR2 SASEGT. Trimming at V came to 3 bases and at J to 5 bases, leaving 12 bases not matched to a gene. Written as DNA, the CDR3 is TGTGCCAGCAGTGACCCCTCACAAGTGGGAGGGGAGACCCAGTACTTC. Its translation is CASSDPSQVGGETQYF.

This clonotype was seen many times. Possible read error: a much larger clone is one base away. J is TRBJ2-2 and V is TRBV12-3 or TRBV12-4, with D possibly matching TRBD1 (6 bases). The CDR3 is 13 residues long. Between the trimmed V and J ends, which lost 5 bases and 6 bases, there was a span of 10 bases. The CDR3 bases are TGTGCCAGCAGTCTACCAGGGGCCGGGGAGCTGTTTTTT. Encoded protein: CASSLPGAGELFF.

This clonotype was seen repeatedly, ten times or more. The V and J genes are TRBV18 and TRBJ1-6; D is unclear. This CDR3 comprises 14 residues. The V end was cut by 3 bases, the J end by 0 bases, with 3 bases between. Germline V gene sequence: CDR1 KGHSH, CDR2 LQKENI. The CDR3 sequence: CASSPSSYNSPLHF. The CDR3 DNA follows: TGTGCCAGCTCACCCAGCTCCTATAATTCACCCCTCCACTTT.

This clonotype was picked up many times. The rearrangement links TRBV5-4 to TRBJ1-6; 10 bases line up with TRBD1. The CDR3 spans 16 residues. V trimming: 5 bases; J trimming: 7 bases; junction bases outside the gene matches: 9. Germline-derived CDR1 and CDR2 are SGHNT and YYREEE (reference sequence). CDR3 amino acids: CASSPSGQGYNSPLHF. Here the CDR3 DNA reads TGTGCCAGCAGTCCTTCGGGACAGGGGTACAATTCACCCCTCCACTTT.

This clonotype showed up many times. The rearrangement uses TRBV10-2 and TRBJ2-7; D not resolved. The germline CDR1 and CDR2 sequences are WSHSY and SAAADI. The V end was cut by 0 bases, the J end by 5 bases, with 11 bases between. The CDR3 runs 14 residues. The CDR3 protein is CASSESTEGNEQYF. As DNA, the CDR3 is TGCGCCAGCAGTGAGTCGACGGAAGGGAACGAGCAGTACTTC.

V usage is TRBV4-1 and J usage is TRBJ1-2; weak D call: TRBD1 (5 bases). This CDR3 contains 15 residues. Looked up from germline, CDR1 is MGHRA and CDR2 is YSYEKL. The CDR3 region has the DNA TGCCCCATCAGCCAAGCGGAGGGGCAAAACTATGGCTACACCTTC. It yields the protein CPISQAEGQNYGYTF.

Regarding this clonotype: The junction shows a germline mismatch at one end, possibly a read error. The V and J genes are TRBV7-7 and TRBJ2-1; D assignment may be TRBD1 or TRBD2 (5 bases each). This CDR3 is 14 amino acids long. In germline, CDR1 is SSHAT, CDR2 FNYEAQ (reference sequence). CDR3 DNA: TGTGCCAGCAGTTCAGGGACCGCAAGCAATGAGCGGTTCTTC. This encodes CASSSGTASNERFF.

Comments on this clonotype: This may stem from a read error, because a much larger clone lies one nucleotide away. V and J are TRBV9 and TRBJ2-5; 7 bases match TRBD2. The germline CDR1 and CDR2 sequences are SGDLS and YYNGEE. The CDR3 runs 15 residues. The CDR3 coding sequence is TGTGCCAGCAGCGTAGCCAGCGGGGTAGGCGAGACCAAGTACTTC. It specifies CASSVASGVGETKYF.

There are many counts of this clonotype. This chain connects TRBV9 to TRBJ1-1; 8 bases map to TRBD1. Trimming removed 3 bases from V and 2 bases from J; junction bases left unmatched: 3. This CDR3 region has 14 residues. Germline CDR1 reads SGDLS; CDR2 reads YYNGEE. The CDR3 loop reads CASSGDRGNTEAFF. DNA of the CDR3: TGTGCCAGCAGCGGAGACAGGGGTAACACTGAAGCTTTCTTT.

This chain links TRBV20-1 with TRBJ1-1; D remains ambiguous. Germline CDR1 and CDR2: DFQATT and SNEGSKA (reference sequence). The CDR3 consists of 14 residues. The V gene lost 3 bases and the J gene lost 4 bases, with 15 bases spanning the gap. The CDR3, as DNA: TGCAGTGCTAGTTCGGAGAGCGCGGGCACTGAAGCTTTCTTT. It specifies CSASSESAGTEAFF.

This clonotype is medium-sized (0.01 to 0.1%). This chain joins TRBV5-1 and TRBJ1-3, with TRBD1 identical over 7 bases. Trimming at V came to 4 bases and at J to 0 bases, leaving 7 bases not matched to a gene. Germline loops: CDR1 SGHRS, CDR2 YFSETQ. CDR3 length equals 16 residues. DNA for the CDR3: TGCGCCAGCAGCGGGGGACAGTTGGGCTCTGGAAACACCATATATTTT. This gives the protein CASSGGQLGSGNTIYF.

This chain joins TRBV6-1 and TRBJ2-7; 9 bases line up with TRBD2. This CDR3 contains 15 residues. In germline, CDR1 is MNHNS, CDR2 SASEGT. V was pared by 6 bases and J by 7 bases, with 13 bases of the junction left unmatched. CDR3 residues: CASSPGAGGLREQYF. For the CDR3, the DNA is TGTGCCAGCAGCCCTGGAGCGGGAGGTCTTCGGGAGCAGTACTTC.

This clonotype was recorded many times. The J gene is TRBJ2-2, the V gene TRBV6-1, with unresolved D. In germline, CDR1 is MNHNS, CDR2 SASEGT. The CDR3 loop spans 15 amino acids. Trimming pared 6 bases from V and 0 bases from J, leaving 11 bases between. Written as DNA, the CDR3 is TGTGCCAGCAGCTATGACATTGCGAACACCGGGGAGCTGTTTTTT. It yields the protein CASSYDIANTGELFF.

This clonotype was seen repeatedly, ten times or more. The V call is TRBV19, the J call TRBJ1-1, with 9 bases identical to TRBD1. The CDR3 is made up of 14 amino acids. After removal of 10 bases from V and 6 bases from J, the junction contained 12 bases not matched to a gene. Germline V gene lookup returns CDR1 LNHDA and CDR2 SQIVND (reference sequence). The CDR3 nucleotides read TGTGCCACCCGCCGGGACAGGGAATTGTCTGAAGCTTTCTTT. Its protein product is CATRRDRELSEAFF.

Many counts were recorded for this clonotype. The chain carries TRBV6-1 and TRBJ2-4; D is possibly TRBD1 (6 bases). The CDR3 runs 16 residues. CDR1 and CDR2 from the germline V gene are MNHNS and SASEGT. Trimming removed 6 bases from V and 2 bases from J, with 17 bases in between. The CDR3 region is CASSPTGMSSKNIQYF. The CDR3 DNA is TGTGCCAGCAGCCCAACAGGGATGTCTTCCAAAAACATTCAGTACTTC.

Regarding this clonotype: A far more abundant clone sits one base away, making this likely a read error. The rearrangement joins TRBV6-2 or TRBV6-3 to TRBJ1-1; 8 bases are shared with TRBD1. The V gene end was trimmed by 9 bases and the J gene end by 6 bases; junction bases not matched to a gene: 12. The CDR3 length is 14 residues. The germline V gene has CDR1 MNHEY and CDR2 SVGEGT. CDR3 region: CARSLGQGKAEAFF. Here the CDR3 DNA reads TGTGCCAGAAGCCTCGGACAGGGCAAGGCTGAAGCTTTCTTT.

This clonotype appeared many times. V usage is TRBV12-3 or TRBV12-4 and J usage is TRBJ2-7, with D hard to call. Trimming stripped 6 bases from V and 0 bases from J, with 12 bases between. The CDR3 loop spans 14 amino acids. The CDR3 is CASRDTRNSYEQYF. CDR3 DNA sequence: TGTGCCAGCAGAGACACCAGAAACTCCTACGAGCAGTACTTC.

As concerns this clonotype: A far larger clone is just one base off, so this is likely a read error. The conserved final phenylalanine or tryptophan is absent from the CDR3, which likely points to a read error. V and J are TRBV6-9 and TRBJ2-7, with no clear D. Trimming stripped 3 bases from V and 2 bases from J, with 8 bases between. This CDR3 comprises 13 residues. Per germline, CDR1 MNHGY and CDR2 SVAAGI. CDR3 residues: CASSYVPTYEQYL. DNA of the CDR3: TGTGCCAGCAGTTACGTTCCTACCTACGAGCAGTACCTC.

This clonotype is categorized as medium-sized (0.01 to 0.1%). The genes are TRBV12-3 or TRBV12-4 and TRBJ2-3; D is perhaps TRBD2 (6 bases). V gave up 5 bases and J gave up 0 bases, with 12 bases separating them. This CDR3 region has 15 residues. CDR3 amino acids: CASSQNSGSTDTQYF. The CDR3 DNA reads TGTGCCAGCAGTCAAAATAGCGGAAGCACAGATACGCAGTATTTT.

With respect to this clonotype: A much larger clone lies a single base off, so this may be a read error. The V call is TRBV20-1, the J call TRBJ2-1, with TRBD1 matching over 8 bases. CDR1 is DFQATT and CDR2 is SNEGSKA in the germline V gene (reference sequence). Trimming removed 5 bases from V and 10 bases from J; junction bases left unmatched: 13. This CDR3 has 14 residues. DNA of the CDR3: TGCAGTGCTGCCCCAGGACAGGGAAATGGCGAGCAGTTCTTC. It is translated as CSAAPGQGNGEQFF.